This T cell receptor (beta chain) emerged from a study of shared clonotypes between healthy human individuals. The overall study: The people who gave samples were two women and three men aged 18 to 49.

Authors' methods: Owing to the provision of junction-only sequences devoid of quality scores by immunoSEQ, filtering differed. The repertoire was sequenced with immunoSEQ multiplex PCR; TCRdb's copy has only in-frame clones and lacks some. Clone size and V and J calls were adopted from that table, with D and trimming inferred from the DNA. The sample shows about 1 million clones, about 75% of them seen only once. Study-wide findings and caveats: Larger estimated richness was generally recorded for naive subsets relative to memory subsets. An effect of sequencing depth on clonotype sharing among donors was expected.

Trimming cost V 6 bases and J 4 bases, with 12 bases left between them. CDR3 size: 13 residues. Germline assignment: CDR1 MRHNA and CDR2 SNTAGT. This clone came up a few times. Its antigen remains unidentified. In the same sample, other DNA sequences code for this CDR3. The sequencing sample was made of memory CD4+ T cells sorted from blood. The subset was: CD45RA-negative fraction. The receptor comes from a man between 18 and 35 years old in good health. The chain couples TRBV6-4 to TRBJ1-2; D not certain. CDR3 DNA: TGTGCCAGCAGCCAAGACGGGATCTATGGCTACACCTTC. This sequence encodes CASSQDGIYGYTF.